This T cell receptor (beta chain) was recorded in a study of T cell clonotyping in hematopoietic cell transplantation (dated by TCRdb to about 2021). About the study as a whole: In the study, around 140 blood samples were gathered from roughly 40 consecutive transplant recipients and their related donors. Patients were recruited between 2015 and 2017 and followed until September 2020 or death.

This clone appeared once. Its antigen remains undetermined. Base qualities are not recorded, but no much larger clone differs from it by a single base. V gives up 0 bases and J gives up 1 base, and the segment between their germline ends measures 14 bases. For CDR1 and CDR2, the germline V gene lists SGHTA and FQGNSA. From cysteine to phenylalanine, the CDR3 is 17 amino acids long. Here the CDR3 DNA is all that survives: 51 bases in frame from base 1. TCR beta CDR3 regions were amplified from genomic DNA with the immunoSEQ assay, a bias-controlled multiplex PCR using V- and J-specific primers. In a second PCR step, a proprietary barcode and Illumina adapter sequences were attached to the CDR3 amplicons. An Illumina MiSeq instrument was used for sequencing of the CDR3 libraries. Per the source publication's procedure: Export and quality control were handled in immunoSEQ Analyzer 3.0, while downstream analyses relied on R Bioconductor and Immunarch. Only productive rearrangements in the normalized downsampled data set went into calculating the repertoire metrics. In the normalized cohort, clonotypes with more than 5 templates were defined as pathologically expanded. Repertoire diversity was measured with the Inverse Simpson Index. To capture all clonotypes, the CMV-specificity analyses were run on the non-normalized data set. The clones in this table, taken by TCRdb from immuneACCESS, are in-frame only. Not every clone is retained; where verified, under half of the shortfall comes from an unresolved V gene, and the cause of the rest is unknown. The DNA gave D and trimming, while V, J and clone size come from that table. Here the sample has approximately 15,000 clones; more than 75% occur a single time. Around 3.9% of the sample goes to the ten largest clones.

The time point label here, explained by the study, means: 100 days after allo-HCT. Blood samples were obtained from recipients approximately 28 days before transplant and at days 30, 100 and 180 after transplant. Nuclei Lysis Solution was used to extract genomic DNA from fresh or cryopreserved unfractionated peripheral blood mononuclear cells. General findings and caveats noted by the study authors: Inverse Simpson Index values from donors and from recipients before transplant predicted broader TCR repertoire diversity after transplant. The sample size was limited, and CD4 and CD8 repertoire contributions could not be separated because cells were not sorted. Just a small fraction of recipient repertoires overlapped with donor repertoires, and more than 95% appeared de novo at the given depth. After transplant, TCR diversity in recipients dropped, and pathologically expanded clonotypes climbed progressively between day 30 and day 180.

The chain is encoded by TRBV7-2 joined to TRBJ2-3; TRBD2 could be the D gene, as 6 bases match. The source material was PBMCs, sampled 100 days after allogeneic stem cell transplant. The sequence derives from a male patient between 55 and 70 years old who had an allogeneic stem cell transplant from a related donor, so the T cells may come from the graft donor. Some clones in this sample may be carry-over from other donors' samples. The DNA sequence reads TGTGCCAGCAGCTTAGCGGGGGGTGCCGAGGGCACAGATACGCAGTATTTT. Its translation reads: CASSLAGGAEGTDTQYF.